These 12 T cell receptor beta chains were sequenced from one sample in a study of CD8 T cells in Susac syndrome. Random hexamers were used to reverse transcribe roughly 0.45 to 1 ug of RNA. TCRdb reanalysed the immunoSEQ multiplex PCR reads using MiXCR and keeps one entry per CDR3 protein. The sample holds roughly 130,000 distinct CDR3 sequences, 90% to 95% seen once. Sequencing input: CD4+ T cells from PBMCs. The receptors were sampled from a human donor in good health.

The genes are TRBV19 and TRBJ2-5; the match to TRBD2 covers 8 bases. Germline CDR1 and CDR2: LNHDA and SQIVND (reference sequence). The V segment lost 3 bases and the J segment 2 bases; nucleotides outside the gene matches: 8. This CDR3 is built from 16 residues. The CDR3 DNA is TGTGCCAGTAGTATTGGTAGCGGGGTTACACAAGAGACCCAGTACTTC. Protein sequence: CASSIGSGVTQETQYF.

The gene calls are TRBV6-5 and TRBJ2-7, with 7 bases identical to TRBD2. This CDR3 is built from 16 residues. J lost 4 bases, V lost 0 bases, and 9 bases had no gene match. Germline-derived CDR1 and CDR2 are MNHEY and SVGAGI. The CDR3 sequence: CASSYSKSAGRYEQYF. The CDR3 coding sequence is TGTGCCAGCAGTTACTCGAAATCAGCGGGACGATACGAGCAGTACTTC.

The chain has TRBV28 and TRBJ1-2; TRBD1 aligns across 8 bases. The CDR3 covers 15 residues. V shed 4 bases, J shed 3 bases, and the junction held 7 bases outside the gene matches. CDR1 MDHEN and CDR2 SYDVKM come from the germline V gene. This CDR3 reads CASSSQGAPDYGYTF. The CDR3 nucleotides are TGTGCCAGCAGTTCCCAGGGGGCGCCGGACTATGGCTACACCTTC.

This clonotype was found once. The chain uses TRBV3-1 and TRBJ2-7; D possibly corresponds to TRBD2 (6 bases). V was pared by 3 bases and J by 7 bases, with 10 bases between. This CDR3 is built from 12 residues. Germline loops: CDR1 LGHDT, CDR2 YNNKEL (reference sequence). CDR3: CASSHLGGEQYF. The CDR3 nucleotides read TGTGCCAGCAGCCACCTCGGAGGGGAGCAGTACTTC.

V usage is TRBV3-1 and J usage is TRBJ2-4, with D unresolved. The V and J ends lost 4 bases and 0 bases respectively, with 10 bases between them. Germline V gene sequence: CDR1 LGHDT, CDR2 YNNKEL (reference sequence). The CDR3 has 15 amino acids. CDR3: CASSPKEIAKNIQYF. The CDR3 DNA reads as TGTGCCAGCAGCCCCAAGGAGATAGCCAAAAACATTCAGTACTTC.

The CDR3 nucleotides read TGCGCCAGCAGCTTGGGGGGGGACGCTGAAGCTTTCTTT. Residues: CASSLGGDAEAFF. The chain recombines TRBV5-1 with TRBJ1-1; D is possibly TRBD1 (5 bases). With 0 bases removed from V and 6 bases from J, the gap between germline ends came to 9 bases. This CDR3 has 13 residues. Germline V gene data show CDR1 as SGHRS and CDR2 as YFSETQ.

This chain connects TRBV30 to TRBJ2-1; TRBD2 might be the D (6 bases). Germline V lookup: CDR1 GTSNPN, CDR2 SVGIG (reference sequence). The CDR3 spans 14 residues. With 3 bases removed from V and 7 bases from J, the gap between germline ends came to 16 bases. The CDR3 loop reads CAWSHGGSVNEQFF. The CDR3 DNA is TGTGCCTGGAGCCACGGAGGGAGCGTGAATGAGCAGTTCTTC. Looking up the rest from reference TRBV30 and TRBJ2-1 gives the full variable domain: SQTIHQWPATLVQPVGSPLSLECTVEGTSNPNLYWYRQAAGRGLQLLFYSVGIGQISSEVPQNLSASRPQDRQFILSSKKLLLSDSGFYLCAWSHGGSVNEQFFGPGTRLTVL.

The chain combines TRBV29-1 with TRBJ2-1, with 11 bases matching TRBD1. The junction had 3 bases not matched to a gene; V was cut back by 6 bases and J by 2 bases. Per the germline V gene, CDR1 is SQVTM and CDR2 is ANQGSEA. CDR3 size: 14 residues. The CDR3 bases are TGCAGCGTCCGGGACAGGGGGGCCTACAATGAGCAGTTCTTC. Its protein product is CSVRDRGAYNEQFF.

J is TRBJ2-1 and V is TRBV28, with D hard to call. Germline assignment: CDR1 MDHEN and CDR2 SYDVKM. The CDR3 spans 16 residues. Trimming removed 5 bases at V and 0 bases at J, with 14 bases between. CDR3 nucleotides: TGTGCCAGCAGTCCCCTGGGGTCCAGCTCCTACAATGAGCAGTTCTTC. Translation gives CASSPLGSSSYNEQFF.

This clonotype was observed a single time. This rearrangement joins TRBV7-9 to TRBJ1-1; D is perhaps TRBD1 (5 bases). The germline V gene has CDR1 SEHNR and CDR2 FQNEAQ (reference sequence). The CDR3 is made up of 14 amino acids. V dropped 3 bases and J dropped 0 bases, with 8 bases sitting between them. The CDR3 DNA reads TGTGCCAGCAGCTTGCAGGGCGTGAACACTGAAGCTTTCTTT. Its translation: CASSLQGVNTEAFF.

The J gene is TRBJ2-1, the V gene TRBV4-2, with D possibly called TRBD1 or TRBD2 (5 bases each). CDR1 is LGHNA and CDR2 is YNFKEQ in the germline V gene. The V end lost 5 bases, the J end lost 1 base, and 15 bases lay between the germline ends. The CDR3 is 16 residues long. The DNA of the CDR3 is TGTGCCAGCAGCATTGGGGGAGCGGAATCCTACAATGAGCAGTTCTTC. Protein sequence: CASSIGGAESYNEQFF.

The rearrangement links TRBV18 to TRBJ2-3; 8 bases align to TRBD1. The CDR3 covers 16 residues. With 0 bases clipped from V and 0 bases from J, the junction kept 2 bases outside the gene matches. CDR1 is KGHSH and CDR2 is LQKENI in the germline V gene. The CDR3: CASSPPQGASTDTQYF. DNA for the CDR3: TGTGCCAGCTCACCACCCCAGGGGGCTAGCACAGATACGCAGTATTTT.